The clone carrying this T cell receptor beta chain has a count of ten or more. This entry is derived from a study of prognosis after radiotherapy for stage I lung cancer. Germline-derived CDR1 and CDR2 are MNHNS and SASEGT. The CDR3 covers 15 residues. Trimming took 5 bases from V and 2 from J; bases not matched to a gene: 5. Two-round multiplex PCR, the amplification method, yielded TCR beta CDR3 from genomic DNA. Gene-specific primers for each TRBV and TRBJ gene drove first-round PCR. Using its own MiXCR run on the multiplex PCR reads, TCRdb lists one record per CDR3 protein. The sample has more than 9,000 distinct CDR3 sequences, roughly 56% seen once. Peripheral blood, about 5.4 milliliters per draw, was collected at each of two time points.

The V and J genes are TRBV6-1 and TRBJ2-5, with 10 bases lining up with TRBD1. The source was PBMCs, collected before or after stereotactic body radiation therapy (not recorded which). The TCR was taken from a donor aged 50 or older with non-small cell lung cancer. This chain's CDR3 is CASSPGQGRQETQYF. The CDR3 DNA is TGTGCCAGCAGTCCGGGACAGGGGAGGCAAGAGACCCAGTACTTC.